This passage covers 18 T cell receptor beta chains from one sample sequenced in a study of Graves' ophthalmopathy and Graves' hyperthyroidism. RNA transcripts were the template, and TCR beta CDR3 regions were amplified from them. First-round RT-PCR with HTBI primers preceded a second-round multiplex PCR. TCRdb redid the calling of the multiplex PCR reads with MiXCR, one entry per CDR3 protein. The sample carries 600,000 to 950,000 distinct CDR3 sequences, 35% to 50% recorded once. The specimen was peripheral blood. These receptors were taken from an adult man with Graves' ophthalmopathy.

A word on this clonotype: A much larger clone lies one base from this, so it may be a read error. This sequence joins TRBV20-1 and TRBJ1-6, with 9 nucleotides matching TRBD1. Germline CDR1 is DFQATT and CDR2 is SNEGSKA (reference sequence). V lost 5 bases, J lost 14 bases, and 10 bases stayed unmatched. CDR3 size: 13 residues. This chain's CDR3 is CSAVDRGAESLHF. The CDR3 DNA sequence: TGCAGTGCTGTGGACAGGGGCGCGGAATCCCTCCACTTT.

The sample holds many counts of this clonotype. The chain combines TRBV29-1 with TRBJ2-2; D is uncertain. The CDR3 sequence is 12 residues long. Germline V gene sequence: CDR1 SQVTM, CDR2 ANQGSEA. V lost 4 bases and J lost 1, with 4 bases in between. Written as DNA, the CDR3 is TGCAGCGTTGGAGGGAACACCGGGGAGCTGTTTTTT. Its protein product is CSVGGNTGELFF.

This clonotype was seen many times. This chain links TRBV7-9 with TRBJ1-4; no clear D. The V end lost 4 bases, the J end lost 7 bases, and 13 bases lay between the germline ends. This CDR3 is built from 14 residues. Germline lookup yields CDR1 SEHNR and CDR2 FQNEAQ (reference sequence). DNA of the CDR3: TGTGCCAGCAGCTCCACGACCCGTGGTGAAAAACTGTTTTTT. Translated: CASSSTTRGEKLFF.

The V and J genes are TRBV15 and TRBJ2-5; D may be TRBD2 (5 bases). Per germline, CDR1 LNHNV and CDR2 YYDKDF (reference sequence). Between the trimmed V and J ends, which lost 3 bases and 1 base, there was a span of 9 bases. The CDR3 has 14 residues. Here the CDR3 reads CATSSPGSQETQYF. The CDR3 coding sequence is TGTGCCACCAGCAGCCCGGGATCCCAAGAGACCCAGTACTTC.

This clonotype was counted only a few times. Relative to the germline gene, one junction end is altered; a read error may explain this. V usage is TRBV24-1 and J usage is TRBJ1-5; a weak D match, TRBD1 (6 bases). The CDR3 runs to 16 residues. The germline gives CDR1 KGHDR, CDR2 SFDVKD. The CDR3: CASSYLWTDSNQPQHF. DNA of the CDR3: TGTGCCAGCAGTTACTTGTGGACAGATAGCAATCAGCCCCAGCATTTT.

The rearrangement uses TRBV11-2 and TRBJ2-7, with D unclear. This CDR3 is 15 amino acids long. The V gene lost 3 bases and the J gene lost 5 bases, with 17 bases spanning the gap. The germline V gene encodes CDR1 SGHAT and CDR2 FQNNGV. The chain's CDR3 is CASSFNAETRNEQYF. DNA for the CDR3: TGTGCCAGCAGCTTTAATGCGGAGACGAGGAACGAGCAGTACTTC.

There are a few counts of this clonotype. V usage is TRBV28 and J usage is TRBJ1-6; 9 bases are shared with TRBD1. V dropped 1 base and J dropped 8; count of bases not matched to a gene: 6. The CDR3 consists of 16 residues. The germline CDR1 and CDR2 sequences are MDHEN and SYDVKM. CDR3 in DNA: TGTGCCAGCAGTTTATTCGGGACAGGGCTTTATTCACCCCTCCACTTT. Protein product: CASSLFGTGLYSPLHF. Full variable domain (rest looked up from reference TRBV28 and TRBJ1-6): DVKVTQSSRYLVKRTGEKVFLECVQDMDHENMFWYRQDPGLGLRLIYFSYDVKMKEKGDIPEGYSVSREKKERFSLILESASTNQTSMYLCASSLFGTGLYSPLHFGNGTRLTVT.

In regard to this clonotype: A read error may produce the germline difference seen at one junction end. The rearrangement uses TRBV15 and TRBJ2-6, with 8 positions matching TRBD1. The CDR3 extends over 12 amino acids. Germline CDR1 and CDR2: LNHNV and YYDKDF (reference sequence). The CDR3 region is CATRTGGNVLTF. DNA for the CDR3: TGTGCCACCAGAACAGGGGGCAACGTCCTGACTTTC.

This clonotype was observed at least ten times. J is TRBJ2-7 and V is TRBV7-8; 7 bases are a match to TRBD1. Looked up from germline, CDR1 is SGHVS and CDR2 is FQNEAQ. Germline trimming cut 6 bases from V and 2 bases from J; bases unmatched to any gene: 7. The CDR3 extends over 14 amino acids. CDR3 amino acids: CASSLNRGAYEQYF. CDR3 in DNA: TGTGCCAGCAGTCTCAACAGGGGAGCCTACGAGCAGTACTTC.

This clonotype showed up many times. CDR3 nucleotides: TGTGCCAGCAGCTTAGTATCCGTTGGTTCCTACGAGCAGTACTTC. Encoded protein: CASSLVSVGSYEQYF. V and J are TRBV7-8 and TRBJ2-7; D not resolved. Trimming shortened V by 1 base and J by 1 base, and 11 bases separated the two germline ends. The CDR3 has 15 residues. Germline V gives CDR1 SGHVS, CDR2 FQNEAQ. The variable domain in full, completed from reference TRBV7-8 and TRBJ2-7, reads GAGVSQSPRYKVAKRGQDVALRCDPISGHVSLFWYQQALGQGPEFLTYFQNEAQLDKSGLPSDRFFAERPEGSVSTLKIQRTQQEDSAVYLCASSLVSVGSYEQYFGPGTRLTVT.

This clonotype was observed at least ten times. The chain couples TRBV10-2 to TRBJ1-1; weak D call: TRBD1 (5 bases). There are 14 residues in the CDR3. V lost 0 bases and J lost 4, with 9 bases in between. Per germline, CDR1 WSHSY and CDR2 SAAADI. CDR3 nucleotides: TGCGCCAGCAGTGAGTCGATGGGGGGCACTGAAGCTTTCTTT. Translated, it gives CASSESMGGTEAFF.

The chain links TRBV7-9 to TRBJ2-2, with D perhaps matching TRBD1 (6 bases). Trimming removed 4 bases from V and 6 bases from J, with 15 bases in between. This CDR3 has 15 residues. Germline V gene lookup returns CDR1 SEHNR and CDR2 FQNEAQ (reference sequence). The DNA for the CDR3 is TGTGCCAGCAGCTACACAGGGTCGGGTCCCGGGGAGCTGTTTTTT. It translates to CASSYTGSGPGELFF.

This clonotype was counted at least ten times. The CDR3 spells CSVEEPADLNYGYTF. The CDR3, as DNA: TGCAGCGTTGAGGAGCCGGCCGATCTTAACTATGGCTACACCTTC. The V call is TRBV29-1, the J call TRBJ1-2; D remains unclear. The CDR3 is 15 residues long. Trimming took off 3 bases at V and 1 base at J, with 15 bases between the two ends. Germline CDR1 reads SQVTM; CDR2 reads ANQGSEA. The complete variable domain, with remaining parts taken from reference TRBV29-1 and TRBJ1-2, reads SAVISQKPSRDICQRGTSLTIQCQVDSQVTMMFWYRQQPGQSLTLIATANQGSEATYESGFVIDKFPISRPNLTFSTLTVSNMSPEDSSIYLCSVEEPADLNYGYTFGSGTRLTVV.

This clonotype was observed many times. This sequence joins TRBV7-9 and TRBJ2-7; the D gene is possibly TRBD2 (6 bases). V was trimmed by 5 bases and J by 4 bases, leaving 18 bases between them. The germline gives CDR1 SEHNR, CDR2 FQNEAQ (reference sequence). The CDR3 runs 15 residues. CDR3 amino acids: CASSPGAGRVYEQYF. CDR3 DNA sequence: TGTGCCAGCAGCCCGGGAGCGGGTCGGGTGTACGAGCAGTACTTC.

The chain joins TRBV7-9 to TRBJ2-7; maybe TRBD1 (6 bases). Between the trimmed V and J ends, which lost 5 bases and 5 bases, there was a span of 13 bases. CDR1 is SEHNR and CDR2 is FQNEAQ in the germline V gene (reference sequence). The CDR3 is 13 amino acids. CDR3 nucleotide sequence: TGTGCCAGCAGCCATACGGACAGCGACGAGCAGTACTTC. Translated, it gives CASSHTDSDEQYF.

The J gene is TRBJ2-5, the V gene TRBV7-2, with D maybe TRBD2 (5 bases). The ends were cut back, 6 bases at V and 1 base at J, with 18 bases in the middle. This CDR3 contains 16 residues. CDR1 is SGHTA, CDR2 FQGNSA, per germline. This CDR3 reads CASRAGRRVFQETQYF. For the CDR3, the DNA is TGTGCCAGCAGGGCCGGCCGGCGGGTATTCCAAGAGACCCAGTACTTC.

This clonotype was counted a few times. CDR3 sequence: CASSVPGRVQETQYF. In DNA, the CDR3 is TGTGCCAGCAGTGTCCCCGGGAGGGTACAAGAGACCCAGTACTTC. This chain joins TRBV2 and TRBJ2-5; 8 nucleotides line up with TRBD2. V gave up 4 bases and J gave up 2 bases; unmatched junction bases: 6. The CDR3 covers 15 residues. CDR1 is SNHLY and CDR2 is FYNNEI in the germline V gene.

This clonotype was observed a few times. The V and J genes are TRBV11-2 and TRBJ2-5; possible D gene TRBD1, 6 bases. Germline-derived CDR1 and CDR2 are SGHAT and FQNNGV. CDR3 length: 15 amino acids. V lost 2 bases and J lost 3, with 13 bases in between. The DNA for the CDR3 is TGTGCCAGCAGCTTAATCACTGGGGGCGAAGAGACCCAGTACTTC. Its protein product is CASSLITGGEETQYF.